This T cell receptor beta chain originates from a study of blood T cell repertoires in COVID-19. For the study at large: From the United States, Italy and Spain came samples of acute and convalescent COVID-19. In each case, the material was cDNA or gDNA derived from T cells, B-cell-depleted T cells, or PBMCs.

This clone has a single count. The CDR3 extends over 17 amino acids. Germline V gene data show CDR1 as SNHLY and CDR2 as FYNNEI. The germline V and J ends were trimmed by 1 base and 0 bases, with 10 bases remaining between them. Original processing methods: Amplification of reference gene primers provided the estimated nucleated cell counts. TCRdb's copy holds only in-frame clones and misses some; the assay was immunoSEQ multiplex PCR. The V and J calls and the clone size are those of that table, but D and trimming were determined from the DNA. The table lists roughly 100,000 clones, about 80% of them singletons, with around 4% in the top ten.

The sequenced material came from peripheral blood. The sequence derives from a human donor in a cohort sampled during active COVID-19. The chain combines TRBV2 with TRBJ2-6; D gene unclear. The CDR3 nucleotides are TGTGCCAGCAGTGAAGGGCAGGTCTACTCTGGGGCCAACGTCCTGACTTTC. It encodes CASSEGQVYSGANVLTF.